This TCR beta chain was obtained from a study of cytomegalovirus exposure and HLA in healthy donors. This clone showed up just once. The target antigen is unknown. Study observations and caveats: TCR beta sequences reportedly predicted most subjects' HLA-A and HLA-B alleles accurately.

Researchers ran the PCR with 60 Vbeta and 13 Jbeta primers. Clones were sequenced by immunoSEQ multiplex PCR, and TCRdb holds only the in-frame ones, with some missing. This table has approximately 160,000 clones, over 80% appearing once. The CDR3 sequence is 15 residues long. The genes are TRBV12-1 and TRBJ2-7; TRBD2 reflects the table's D call only, with no check against the DNA. TRBV12-1 is a pseudogene. Sequencing was done on a sample of PBMCs. The clonotype originates from a human donor in good health. CDR3 nucleotides: TGTGCCAGCAGCCCTGGGACTAGCGTCTCCTACGAGCAGTACTTC. This sequence encodes CASSPGTSVSYEQYF.